The present entry profiles one T cell receptor (beta chain) with its context. This record belongs to a study of OX40 agonist ivuxolimab in advanced cancers. TCRdb's table, derived via immunoSEQ multiplex PCR, lists solely in-frame clones and lacks some. The sample lists roughly 20,000 clones, 70% to 80% occurring once. Per the germline V gene, CDR1 is PRHDT and CDR2 is FYEKMQ (reference sequence). J lost 4 bases, V lost 4 bases, and 10 bases had no gene match. CDR3 length: 17 residues. The sample in question was CD4+ or CD8+ T cells sorted from blood, obtained in a trial of the OX40 agonist ivuxolimab. V usage is TRBV13 and J usage is TRBJ2-5; 12 nucleotides match TRBD2. The receptor was derived from an adult with an advanced solid tumor such as melanoma, head and neck, liver or kidney cancer. The CDR3 is CASSYSSGGLAGETQYF. Here the CDR3 DNA reads TGTGCCAGCAGCTACTCCTCCGGGGGACTAGCGGGAGAGACCCAGTACTTC.